The source of this TCR beta chain is a study of cytomegalovirus exposure and HLA in healthy donors (dated 2017 in TCRdb). As for the study more broadly: An earlier analysis of approximately 640 of the donors reported more than 250 Gb of sequence data and some 120 million unique TCR beta sequences from about 180 million T cells. To predict cytomegalovirus infection status, the study brought together high-throughput TCR immunosequencing, statistical association of individual TCRs with disease status, and machine learning. The later analysis used no new phenotypic data to find candidate immune exposures, relying instead on TCR beta sequences and their occurrence across donors. An early release covering roughly 600 HLA-typed donors comprised approximately 290 gigabases of sequencing data and around 85 million unique TCR sequences. Donor age, sex, ethnicity and CMV serostatus were compiled together with the repertoire data. The study was designed to test whether signatures of past pathogen exposure could be identified by cataloging public T cell receptors. Several DR-DQ haplotypes were treated as single units for association and clustering because of strong linkage in the cohort. All discovery cohort repertoires had been generated on a single sequencing platform. Along with the approximately 700-subject first cohort, a separate validation cohort of roughly 110 different subjects was used. Among the roughly 370 genotyped donors, around 81% belonged to the genetic ancestry cluster associated with self-reported Caucasian donors. The T cell repertoires of roughly 660 subjects were profiled by immunosequencing and related to cytomegalovirus serostatus. A later genetic analysis used genome-wide SNP genotypes for about 60% of the 666 donors, treating that subset as a discovery cohort. The number of typed donors differed by locus: about 620-640 for A, B, C, DRB1 and DQB1; approximately 520 for DQA1; fewer than 610 for DPA1; and 400 to 480 for DPB1. Among 300 to 500 genotyped donors of the cohort, an average of approximately 220,000 unique TCR beta nucleotide sequences was sequenced per donor, of which about 19% were non-productive. An earlier analysis of about 620 of the donors applied high-throughput TCR beta sequencing to assess whether each TCR beta V gene segment acted as functional or pseudogenic. Class I and class II HLA loci were covered by the typing at four-digit resolution. A later analysis re-analyzed previously published TCR beta repertoires from 660 or so donors and added high-resolution HLA genotyping to study TCR occurrence patterns.

In total, 600 or so healthy bone marrow donors made up the cohort. Cohort members were all nominally healthy when sampled, although unrecorded immune exposures were likely present. The donor was CMV seronegative and belonged to the group of 320 or so seronegative cohort members. Each donor provided a peripheral blood sample, and peripheral blood mononuclear cells were used for TCR beta sequencing. Genomic DNA extraction from the blood cell samples was performed with the Qiagen DNeasy Blood Extraction Kit. CDR1 and CDR2 are read off the germline V gene as MNHNS and SASEGT. Measured from the cysteine to the phenylalanine, the CDR3 is 16 residues long. Only CDR3 DNA remains: 48 bases, in frame from the first base. Trimming accounts for 1 base at V and 4 bases at J, while the number of junction bases matched to no gene is 3. Details on this clone: It lacks a known antigen. The input lacks base qualities; no much larger clone sits a single base away.

Overall study outcomes, separate from this receptor: For the cohort, immune exposure information was limited to CMV serostatus. A group of highly shared sequence variants was considered likely to be a technical artifact of the sequencing pipeline. In this cohort, only TCR beta chains were sequenced, and detectable features were limited by the absence of alpha or paired-chain data. Most TCR sequences were seen in very few donors, while some public TCRs were found in many individuals. HLA typing was unavailable for some donors at each locus, so association tests used only the typed subset. Broadly in line with IMGT annotations, most TCR beta V segments showed up in productive rearrangements about 90% or about 30% of the time in an earlier analysis of a few hundred of the donors. Correlated functional status among segregating V segments might be attributable to linkage disequilibrium, but an unknown experimental factor could not be ruled out. A further reported finding was that TCR beta sequences accurately predicted the HLA-A and HLA-B alleles for most subjects in the first cohort. According to a later analysis, most CMV-associated TCR beta chains appeared to be HLA-restricted, and the HLA associations seemed to be driven largely by CMV exposure. Some IMGT-functional V segments, including TRBV6-2 and TRBV6-3, could not be told apart with the 87-base-pair reads, so those segments were excluded. According to the authors, the approach could potentially be generalized to other disease states and immunological phenotypes. The classifier was reported to diagnose cytomegalovirus status with high specificity and sensitivity in both the original and validation cohorts. According to a later genetic analysis, donors in an Asian-associated ancestry cluster had fewer N-insertions in productive TCRs than the approximately 700-donor mean. In a later analysis, HLA-associated TCR beta chains showed more clonal expansion and lower generation probabilities than non-associated chains that were equally common. An association between a missense DCLRE1C variant and V-gene and J-gene trimming of TCR beta chains was found in a later genetic analysis and replicated in an independent cohort. A later analysis found that TCR association rates varied across HLA loci, with DRB1 alleles showing the most associated TCRs and HLA-C alleles the fewest. A later analysis associated about 17,000 TCR beta sequences with specific HLA alleles at a false discovery rate of 0.05. In vitro tests confirmed that a few of the cytomegalovirus-associated TCR beta chains recognize cytomegalovirus antigens. Presence/absence analyses assumed roughly uniform sequencing depth across donors, an assumption that may not hold. The earlier analysis of about 600 of the donors excluded around 17 rarely observed V segments, including chromosome 9 orphons, because counts were too low. A later analysis reported that several top co-occurrence clusters appeared linked to parvovirus B19, influenza, CMV and Epstein-Barr virus. When HLA alleles, especially DR and DQ, strongly co-occurred, TCR associations were difficult to assign to individual alleles. In the study, 150 to 200 TCR beta chains were listed as associated with cytomegalovirus.

Library generation was performed with the immunoSEQ multiplex PCR assay. A mixture of 60 forward primers for TCR Vbeta segments and 13 reverse primers for TCR Jbeta segments was used in the multiplex PCR. The CDR3 region of rearranged TCR beta genes was amplified from genomic DNA by a multiplex PCR assay. The amplified TCR beta libraries were sequenced on the Illumina HiSeq System as 87-base-pair reads. As for the authors' bioinformatics: In a later analysis, some 80 million unique TCR beta chains were counted across the 500 to 700 repertoires, and about 10 million of these chains were shared by at least two donors. A nearest-neighbor algorithm error-corrected the raw reads and collapsed the reads into unique sequences, merging closely related sequences to remove PCR and sequencing errors. CDR3 sequences were aligned to IMGT reference sequences to assign V, D and J gene segments. Each retained sequence needed at least a six-nucleotide match to both a V gene segment and a J gene segment. A rearrangement was called productive if the CDR3 had no stop codons and remained in frame with V and J, and every other rearrangement was called non-productive. Following IMGT convention, CDR3 was defined as the stretch from the second conserved V-encoded cysteine to the conserved J-encoded phenylalanine. In an earlier analysis of approximately 590 of the donors, sequences lacking an unambiguous match to a single V gene segment were excluded. In an earlier analysis of 587 of the donors, V segments were called functional above 56.7% productive rearrangements and were called segregating when the between-donor standard deviation exceeded 5%. A statistical classification framework was built to diagnose cytomegalovirus status from the catalog of TCR beta chain sequences. V and J gene assignment, in a later analysis, came from comparing TCR nucleotide sequences with IMGT/GENE-DB human TR gene sequences. A later analysis assigned CDR3 sequences and most-parsimonious VDJ recombination scenarios with the TCRdist pipeline. In a later analysis, every TCR beta chain was defined by the combination of its CDR3 amino acid sequence and its V-gene family, and reads without a unique V-gene family were dropped. To address suspected cross-contamination and a sequencing artifact, a later analysis removed several hundred highly shared, low-generation-probability nucleotide sequences. In a later analysis, a clonal expansion index for each public chain was calculated from normalized within-repertoire ranks of inferred template counts. In a later analysis, generation probabilities were computed with a VDJ recombination model fitted to out-of-frame rearrangements, and the resulting probabilities were checked against IGoR. In a later analysis, TCR-TCR, TCR-HLA and TCR-CMV co-occurrence was scored with hypergeometric tests, and a repertoire-size bias correction was applied to TCR pairs. To estimate false discovery rates, a later analysis permuted the HLA or CMV assignments 20 times. A later analysis grouped co-occurring TCRs with DBSCAN, adding TCRdist sequence similarity when clustering within HLA-allele-positive subsets. Repertoires with fewer than 30,000 or more than 120,000 public chains were left out of co-occurrence clustering, as were several repertoires with anomalous nucleotide sharing. TCRdb carries this immuneACCESS record with in-frame sequences only. Its versions omit some clonotypes, under half of them owing to an unresolved V gene in the studies checked, with the rest unexplained. V, J and clone size derive from that table, while D and trimming were established from the DNA sequence. The sample table lists 150,000 to 200,000 clones, about four fifths of them with a count of one. Of the sample, 0.2% to 0.3% falls within the top ten clones.

The sequence was obtained from a boy aged 5-17 years in good health and CMV-seronegative. The sequence links TRBV6-1 to TRBJ2-2; TRBD2 fits 10 bases in the junction. Sequencing input: PBMCs. The CDR3 has the sequence CASSEEPSGSTGELFF. The sequence in DNA is TGTGCCAGCAGTGAAGAGCCTAGCGGGAGCACCGGGGAGCTGTTTTTT.